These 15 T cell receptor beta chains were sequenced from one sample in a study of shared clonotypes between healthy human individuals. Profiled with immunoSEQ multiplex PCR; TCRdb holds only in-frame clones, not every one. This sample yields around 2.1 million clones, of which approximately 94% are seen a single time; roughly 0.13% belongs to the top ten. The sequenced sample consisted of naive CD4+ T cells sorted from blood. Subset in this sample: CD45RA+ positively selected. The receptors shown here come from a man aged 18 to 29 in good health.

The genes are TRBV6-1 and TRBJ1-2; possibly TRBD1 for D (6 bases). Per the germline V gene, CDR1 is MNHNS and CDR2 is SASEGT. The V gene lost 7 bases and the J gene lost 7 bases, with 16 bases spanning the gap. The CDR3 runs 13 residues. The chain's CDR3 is CASTGGPISGYTF. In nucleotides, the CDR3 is TGTGCCAGCACGGGGGGCCCCATCTCTGGCTACACCTTC.

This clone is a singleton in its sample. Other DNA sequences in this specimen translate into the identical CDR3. The CDR3 here is CAIRTSGGSTDTQYF. The CDR3 DNA reads as TGTGCCATCAGGACTAGCGGAGGAAGCACAGATACGCAGTATTTT. The chain recombines TRBV10-3 with TRBJ2-3, with TRBD2 matching over 9 bases. From germline, CDR1 is ENHRY and CDR2 SYGVKD. J was trimmed by 0 bases and V by 6 bases; bases with no gene match: 4. The CDR3 is 15 amino acids.

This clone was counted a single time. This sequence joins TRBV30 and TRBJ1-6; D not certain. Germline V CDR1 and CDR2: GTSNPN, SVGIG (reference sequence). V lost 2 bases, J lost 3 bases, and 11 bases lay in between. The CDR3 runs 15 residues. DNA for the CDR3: TGTGCCTGGAGTCCGAATGGGATCTATAATTCACCCCTCCACTTT. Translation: CAWSPNGIYNSPLHF.

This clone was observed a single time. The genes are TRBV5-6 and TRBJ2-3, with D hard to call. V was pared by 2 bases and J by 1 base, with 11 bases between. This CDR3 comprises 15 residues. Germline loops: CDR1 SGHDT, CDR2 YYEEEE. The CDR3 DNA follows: TGTGCCAGCAGCTTAAGGGTAATCGGCACAGATACGCAGTATTTT. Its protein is CASSLRVIGTDTQYF.

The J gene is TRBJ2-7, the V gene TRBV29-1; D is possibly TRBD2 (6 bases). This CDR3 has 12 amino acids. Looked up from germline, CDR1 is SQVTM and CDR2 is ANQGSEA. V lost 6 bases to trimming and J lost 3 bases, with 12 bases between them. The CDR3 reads CSVYVGGYEQYF. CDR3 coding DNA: TGCAGCGTATACGTGGGGGGCTACGAGCAGTACTTC.

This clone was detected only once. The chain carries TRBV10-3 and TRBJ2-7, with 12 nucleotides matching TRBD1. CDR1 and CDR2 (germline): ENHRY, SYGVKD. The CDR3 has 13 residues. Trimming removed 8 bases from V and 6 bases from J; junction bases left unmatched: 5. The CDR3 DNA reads TGTGCCATCGCCGGGACAGGGGGCGCCGAGCAGTACTTC. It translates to CAIAGTGGAEQYF.

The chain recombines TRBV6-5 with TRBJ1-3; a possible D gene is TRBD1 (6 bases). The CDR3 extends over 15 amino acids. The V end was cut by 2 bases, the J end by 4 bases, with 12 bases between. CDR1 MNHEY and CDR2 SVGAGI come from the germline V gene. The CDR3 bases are TGTGCCAGCAGTTACAACAGGGCAGGGGGAAACACCATATATTTT. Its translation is CASSYNRAGGNTIYF.

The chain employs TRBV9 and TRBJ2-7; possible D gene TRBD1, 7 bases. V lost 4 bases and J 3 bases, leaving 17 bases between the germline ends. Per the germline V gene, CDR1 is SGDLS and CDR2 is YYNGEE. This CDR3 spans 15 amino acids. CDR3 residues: CASSPQGEAYYEQYF. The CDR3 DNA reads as TGTGCCAGCAGCCCCCAGGGGGAGGCTTACTACGAGCAGTACTTC.

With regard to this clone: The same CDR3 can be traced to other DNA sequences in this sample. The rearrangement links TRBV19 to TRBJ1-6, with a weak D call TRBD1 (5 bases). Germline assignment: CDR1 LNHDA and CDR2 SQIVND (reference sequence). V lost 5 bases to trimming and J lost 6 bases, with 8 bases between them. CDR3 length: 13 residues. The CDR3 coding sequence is TGTGCCAGTAGTCGGGGCCCTAATTCACCCCTCCACTTT. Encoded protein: CASSRGPNSPLHF.

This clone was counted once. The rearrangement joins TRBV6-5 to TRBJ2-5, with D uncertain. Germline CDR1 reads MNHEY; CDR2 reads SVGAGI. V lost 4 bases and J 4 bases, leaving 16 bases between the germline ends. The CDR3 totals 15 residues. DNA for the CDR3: TGTGCCAGCAGTTTGGGCAACGCCCCCCTAGAGACCCAGTACTTC. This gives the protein CASSLGNAPLETQYF.

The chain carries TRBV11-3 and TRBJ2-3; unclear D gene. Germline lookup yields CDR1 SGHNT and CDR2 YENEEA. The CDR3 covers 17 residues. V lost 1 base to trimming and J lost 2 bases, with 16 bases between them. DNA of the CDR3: TGTGCCAGCAGCTTAGGCCTTCTAGGACGTTCCACAGATACGCAGTATTTT. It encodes CASSLGLLGRSTDTQYF.

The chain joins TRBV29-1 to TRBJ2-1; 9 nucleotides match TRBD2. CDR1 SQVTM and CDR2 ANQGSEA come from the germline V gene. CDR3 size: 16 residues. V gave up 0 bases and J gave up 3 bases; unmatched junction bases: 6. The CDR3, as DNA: TGCAGCGTTGAAGACATACTAGCGGGCATCTACAATGAGCAGTTCTTC. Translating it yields CSVEDILAGIYNEQFF.

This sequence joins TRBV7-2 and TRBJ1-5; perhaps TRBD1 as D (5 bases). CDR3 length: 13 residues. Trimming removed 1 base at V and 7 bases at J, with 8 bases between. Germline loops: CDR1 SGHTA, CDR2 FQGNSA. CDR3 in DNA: TGTGCCAGCAGCTTAGGTCGGGGCCAGCCCCAGCATTTT. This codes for CASSLGRGQPQHF.

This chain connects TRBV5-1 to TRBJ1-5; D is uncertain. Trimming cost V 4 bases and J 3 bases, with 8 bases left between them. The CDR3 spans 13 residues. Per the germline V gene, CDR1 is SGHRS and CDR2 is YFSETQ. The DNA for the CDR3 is TGCGCCAGCAGCCAAGACTTCAATCAGCCCCAGCATTTT. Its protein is CASSQDFNQPQHF.

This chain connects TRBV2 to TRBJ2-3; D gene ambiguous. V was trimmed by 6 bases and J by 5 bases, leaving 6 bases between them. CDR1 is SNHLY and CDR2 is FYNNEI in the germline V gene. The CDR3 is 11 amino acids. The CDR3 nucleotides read TGTGCCAGCAGAAAGGGAGATACGCAGTATTTT. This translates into CASRKGDTQYF.